The sequence of this T cell receptor (beta chain) was determined in a study of response to subunit inactivated influenza vaccine. General observations from the study: After each seasonal influenza vaccination, few new T cells are recruited, the authors suggested.

MiXCR, run by TCRdb on the RT-PCR reads, gives a single entry per CDR3 protein. The sample carries hundreds of thousands of distinct CDR3 sequences, around 14% recorded once. This clonotype was seen a handful of times. Antigen unknown. V shed 0 bases and J 1 base; nucleotides not matched to a gene: 15. Germline lookup yields CDR1 DFQATT and CDR2 SNEGSKA (reference sequence). The CDR3 runs to 19 residues. This sample comprised PBMCs from blood, obtained 11 to 12 days after vaccination. This sequence originates from a man aged 45 to 65 who received an inactivated influenza vaccine. The rearrangement uses TRBV20-1 and TRBJ2-5; 9 positions agree with TRBD2. The CDR3 loop is CSARDLPRRGGTSQETQYF. The DNA of the CDR3 is TGCAGTGCTAGAGATCTGCCCCGGCGGGGGGGGACTTCCCAAGAGACCCAGTACTTC.